This TCR beta chain comes out of a study of spatial heterogeneity in lung cancer. Study outcomes and limitations: The number of expanded tumor alpha and beta chains correlated with mutation number.

MiXCR, run by TCRdb on the 5' RACE reads, gives a single entry per CDR3 protein. Of 5,000 or so distinct CDR3 sequences in the sample, roughly 7% were seen once. This clonotype occurred many times. Its antigen remains unknown. The time point here: sample taken at primary tumor resection. This specimen consisted of lung tumor tissue, obtained at surgery. The source of this sequence is a male donor with early-stage non-small cell lung cancer.

In DNA form, the CDR3 reads TGCGCCAGCAGCCCCACCCAGGGCGCCGGAAACACCATATATTTT. It translates to CASSPTQGAGNTIYF. The rearrangement links TRBV4-3 to TRBJ1-3, with D possibly matching TRBD1 (5 bases). The V end lost 4 bases, the J end lost 4 bases, and 14 bases lay between the germline ends. The CDR3 has 15 amino acids. The germline CDR1 and CDR2 sequences are LGHNA and YSLEER.